Below are 21 T cell receptor beta chains sequenced from a single sample in a study of blood T cell repertoires in COVID-19. Repertoires were generated with immunoSEQ multiplex PCR, while TCRdb's copy carries only in-frame clones and drops some. The table shows around 140,000 clones, with 80% to 90% occurring only once. The specimen was peripheral blood. Every receptor here comes from a woman between 50 and 59 years old with acute or convalescent COVID-19.

The chain recombines TRBV7-3 with TRBJ2-7; perhaps TRBD1 as D (6 bases). Germline CDR1 SGHTA, CDR2 FQGTGA. This CDR3 is built from 14 residues. V was clipped by 7 bases and J by 1 base, with 14 bases between them. The CDR3 coding sequence is TGTGCCAGCATGCAGACAGGTGGTTCCTACGAGCAGTACTTC. Residues: CASMQTGGSYEQYF.

The gene calls are TRBV19 and TRBJ2-3, with D tentatively TRBD2 (5 bases). Germline CDR1 LNHDA, CDR2 SQIVND (reference sequence). The CDR3 has 16 residues. Trimming shortened V by 4 bases and J by 0 bases, and 14 bases separated the two germline ends. The CDR3 nucleotides are TGTGCCAGTAGTAAAGAGGACTGGAGGAGCACAGATACGCAGTATTTT. Translation gives CASSKEDWRSTDTQYF.

The chain joins TRBV30 to TRBJ1-5; D perhaps matches TRBD1 (5 bases). V lost 0 bases and J 7 bases, leaving 13 bases between the germline ends. CDR3 length: 14 residues. Germline CDR1 reads GTSNPN; CDR2 reads SVGIG (reference sequence). The CDR3 loop is CAWSVGGGRQPQHF. Written as DNA, the CDR3 is TGTGCCTGGAGTGTTGGGGGGGGACGGCAGCCCCAGCATTTT.

CDR3 coding DNA: TGTGCCAGCAGCCCATGGACAGGGCCAAAAAATGAGCAGTTCTTC. It is translated as CASSPWTGPKNEQFF. This chain joins TRBV7-6 and TRBJ2-1, with 8 bases fitting TRBD1. This CDR3 is built from 15 residues. V dropped 5 bases and J dropped 7; count of bases not matched to a gene: 10. Looked up from germline, CDR1 is SGHVS and CDR2 is FNYEAQ.

The rearrangement links TRBV10-3 to TRBJ1-5; D is undetermined. V was shortened by 3 bases and J by 6 bases, with 12 bases between the two germline ends. Germline CDR1 is ENHRY and CDR2 is SYGVKD. The CDR3 length is 14 residues. CDR3 protein: CAISEEGLGQPQHF. The CDR3 DNA follows: TGTGCCATCAGTGAAGAGGGTTTAGGTCAGCCCCAGCATTTT.

The chain is built from TRBV11-3 and TRBJ2-1, with 9 bases aligning to TRBD2. The CDR3 totals 17 residues. V lost 4 bases, J lost 7 bases, and 14 bases stayed unmatched. CDR1 SGHNT and CDR2 YENEEA come from the germline V gene. The CDR3 loop is CASSSGQAGGSSNEQFF. DNA for the CDR3: TGTGCCAGCAGCTCCGGTCAAGCGGGAGGATCTTCGAATGAGCAGTTCTTC.

This chain connects TRBV19 to TRBJ2-1; 7 bases line up with TRBD2. Germline CDR1 reads LNHDA; CDR2 reads SQIVND (reference sequence). The CDR3 consists of 13 residues. The V and J ends lost 4 bases and 3 bases, in that order; junction bases with no gene match: 0. In DNA form, the CDR3 reads TGTGCCAGTAGTAAGCGGGACTACAATGAGCAGTTCTTC. Translated: CASSKRDYNEQFF.

The chain carries TRBV6-4 and TRBJ2-3, with TRBD2 matching over 8 bases. The CDR3 runs to 16 residues. Per germline, CDR1 MRHNA and CDR2 SNTAGT. Trimming took 2 bases from V and 0 from J; bases not matched to a gene: 4. The CDR3 sequence: CASSDLGGGSTDTQYF. The CDR3 DNA sequence: TGTGCCAGCAGTGACCTAGGCGGGGGGAGCACAGATACGCAGTATTTT.

This chain links TRBV19 with TRBJ2-4; D is perhaps TRBD1 (5 bases). The germline V gene encodes CDR1 LNHDA and CDR2 SQIVND (reference sequence). The CDR3 is 15 amino acids. The ends were cut back, 3 bases at V and 9 bases at J, with 18 bases in the middle. The CDR3: CASSISVRDRGIQYF. CDR3 in DNA: TGTGCCAGTAGTATTAGTGTCAGGGATAGGGGCATTCAGTACTTC.

The gene calls are TRBV21-1 and TRBJ1-5; no check of the table's D call, TRBD1, against the DNA was made. TRBV21-1 is a pseudogene segment. The CDR3 covers 15 residues. The CDR3 sequence: CASSRRDNSNQPQHF. CDR3 DNA: TGTGCCAGCAGCAGACGGGACAATAGCAATCAGCCCCAGCATTTT.

The chain couples TRBV6-4 to TRBJ1-5; TRBD1 is a possible D gene (6 bases). The CDR3 loop spans 14 amino acids. CDR1 and CDR2 from the germline V gene are MRHNA and SNTAGT. The V and J ends lost 3 bases and 4 bases respectively, with 10 bases between them. The CDR3 DNA follows: TGTGCCAGCAGTGAGGGGGCAGGGAATCAGCCCCAGCATTTT. As protein: CASSEGAGNQPQHF.

The V gene is TRBV2, the J gene TRBJ2-3, with TRBD1 matching 10 bases. The CDR3 runs to 20 residues. CDR1 and CDR2 from the germline V gene are SNHLY and FYNNEI. V lost 3 bases, J lost 6 bases, and 21 bases stayed unmatched. The CDR3 reads CASSDRDRGSSGVGKDTQYF. CDR3 nucleotide sequence: TGTGCCAGCAGTGACAGGGACAGGGGTAGTAGCGGGGTGGGTAAGGATACGCAGTATTTT.

This clone was seen a few times. The genes are TRBV29-1 and TRBJ2-1, with 8 nucleotides matching TRBD2. V shed 2 bases, J shed 7 bases, and the junction held 4 bases outside the gene matches. This CDR3 has 13 residues. Per the germline V gene, CDR1 is SQVTM and CDR2 is ANQGSEA. CDR3 sequence: CSVEPGTRNEQFF. The CDR3 DNA is TGCAGCGTTGAACCCGGGACTAGGAATGAGCAGTTCTTC.

The chain recombines TRBV29-1 with TRBJ2-7; 15 bases fit TRBD2. CDR1 and CDR2 (germline): SQVTM, ANQGSEA. CDR3 length: 17 residues. Germline trimming cut 1 base from V and 0 bases from J; bases unmatched to any gene: 4. CDR3 sequence reads: CSVEGTSGGGSSYEQYF. The CDR3 region has the DNA TGCAGCGTTGAAGGGACTAGCGGGGGGGGAAGCTCCTACGAGCAGTACTTC.

The chain combines TRBV4-2 with TRBJ2-6, with 8 bases matching TRBD1. Per germline, CDR1 LGHNA and CDR2 YNFKEQ. The J segment lost 2 bases and the V segment lost 3 bases, leaving 3 bases of the junction unmatched. This CDR3 is built from 16 residues. CDR3 nucleotides: TGTGCCAGCAGCCAGGACAGGGCGCCTGGGGCCAACGTCCTGACTTTC. It specifies CASSQDRAPGANVLTF.

The rearrangement joins TRBV13 to TRBJ1-1, with 7 bases fitting TRBD1. CDR1 and CDR2 (germline): PRHDT, FYEKMQ (reference sequence). The junction had 9 bases not matched to a gene; V was cut back by 6 bases and J by 5 bases. There are 14 residues in the CDR3. The CDR3, as DNA: TGTGCCAGCAGTCCAACAGGGGCCCGGACTGAAGCTTTCTTT. Translated, it gives CASSPTGARTEAFF.

The rearrangement joins TRBV6-1 to TRBJ1-2, with 10 bases fitting TRBD1. The CDR3 contains 15 residues. Germline CDR1 is MNHNS and CDR2 is SASEGT. V was pared by 3 bases and J by 8 bases, with 9 bases of the junction left unmatched. The CDR3 DNA is TGTGCCAGCAGTGAGGCTCCGGGACAGGGGACCGGCTACACCTTC. Its protein is CASSEAPGQGTGYTF.

V usage is TRBV3-1 (or the pseudogene TRBV3-2) and J usage is TRBJ2-1; TRBD1 agrees at 7 bases. Germline trimming cut 4 bases from V and 4 bases from J; bases unmatched to any gene: 4. CDR1 and CDR2 (germline): LGHDT, YNNKEL (reference sequence). The length of the CDR3 is 14 residues. Written as DNA, the CDR3 is TGTGCCAGCAGCCGCAGACAGGGATACAATGAGCAGTTCTTC. Its translation is CASSRRQGYNEQFF.

The J gene is TRBJ2-1, the V gene TRBV7-9; 10 nucleotides line up with TRBD1. CDR1 SEHNR and CDR2 FQNEAQ come from the germline V gene (reference sequence). Trimming cost V 7 bases and J 4 bases; bases outside gene matches: 7. The CDR3 totals 15 residues. CDR3 amino acids: CASNPRDRGYNEQFF. DNA for the CDR3: TGTGCCAGCAACCCCCGGGACAGGGGATACAATGAGCAGTTCTTC.

The V and J genes are TRBV2 and TRBJ2-5; D ambiguous. CDR3 length: 16 residues. V dropped 8 bases and J dropped 0 bases, with 19 bases sitting between them. CDR1 and CDR2 (germline): SNHLY, FYNNEI. The CDR3 DNA sequence: TGTGCCAGCCGTGGGGTCGGCTACACTAACCAAGAGACCCAGTACTTC. It codes for CASRGVGYTNQETQYF.

The chain employs TRBV11-2 and TRBJ1-1; 8 nucleotides match TRBD1. The germline gives CDR1 SGHAT, CDR2 FQNNGV. The V gene end was trimmed by 5 bases and the J gene end by 6 bases; junction bases not matched to a gene: 5. The CDR3 is 13 residues long. The CDR3 protein is CASSKDRDAEAFF. The CDR3 DNA reads as TGTGCCAGCAGCAAGGACAGGGACGCTGAAGCTTTCTTT. Using reference TRBV11-2 and TRBJ1-1 for the parts outside the CDR3, the full variable domain is EAGVAQSPRYKIIEKRQSVAFWCNPISGHATLYWYQQILGQGPKLLIQFQNNGVVDDSQLPKDRFSAERLKGVDSTLKIQPAKLEDSAVYLCASSKDRDAEAFFGQGTRLTVV.